This T cell receptor (beta chain) derives from a study of blood T cell repertoires in COVID-19. Background on the study: Sources were T cells, B-cell-depleted T cells, or PBMCs; the material itself was cDNA or gDNA.

CDR3 size: 15 residues. Looked up from germline, CDR1 is LGHDT and CDR2 is YNNKEL (reference sequence). After removal of 4 bases from V and 6 bases from J, the junction contained 5 bases not matched to a gene. Per the original data handling: The authors estimated nucleated cell counts from reference gene primer amplification. Assay: immunoSEQ multiplex PCR; the TCRdb copy retains only in-frame clones and omits some. The V and J calls and the clone size are those of that table, but D and trimming were determined from the DNA. The sample includes 250,000 or so clones, 70% to 90% seen only once; the top ten take roughly 2%.

The source material was peripheral blood. The V and J genes are TRBV3-1 (or the pseudogene TRBV3-2) and TRBJ1-5; TRBD1 aligns across 11 bases. The sequence derives from a man younger than 45 with active or convalescent COVID-19. The CDR3 DNA is TGTGCCAGCAGCCTATCGGACAGGGGGCTTCAGCCCCAGCATTTT. Translation gives CASSLSDRGLQPQHF.